The clone carrying this T cell receptor (beta chain) showed up just once. Its specificity is unknown. The germline V and J ends were trimmed by 4 bases and 4 bases, with 11 bases remaining between them. Germline V gives CDR1 MGHDK, CDR2 SYGVNS. This CDR3 has 14 amino acids. The record originates from a study of T-cell memory formation after mild COVID-19. From the 5' RACE reads, TCRdb called clonotypes with MiXCR, one entry per CDR3 protein. The sample has under 250,000 distinct CDR3 sequences; 27% are singletons. Study results and caveats: The finding that pre-infection memory included some responding clones suggested that cross-reactive memory joined.

Sequences were obtained from PBMCs or a T cell subset sorted from them (not recorded which). The sequence came from an adult woman who had mild COVID-19 (a few samples of this study predate the infection). Cell type and time point are not known. The chain couples TRBV25-1 to TRBJ1-3, with D possibly being TRBD1 (6 bases). The DNA for the CDR3 is TGTGCCAGCAGTGGTCCCGGGACAGGAAACACCATATATTTT. Translation gives CASSGPGTGNTIYF.